These 31 T cell receptor beta chains share one sample of origin, sequenced in a study of shared clonotypes between healthy human individuals. Clones were read by immunoSEQ multiplex PCR, and TCRdb kept only the in-frame ones, dropping some. The sample has about 590,000 clones, 95% to 96% seen once. Naivety among CD8 cells was defined by CD45RO negativity and positive CCR7 selection, thereby excluding terminally differentiated effector memory CD45RA+ cells. Sequencing used naive CD8+ T cells sorted from blood. These receptors all come from a woman aged 25 to 45 in good health.

The J gene is TRBJ1-1, the V gene TRBV11-2, with D possibly matching TRBD1 (5 bases). The CDR3 is 16 residues long. Germline CDR1 and CDR2: SGHAT and FQNNGV. The V end was cut by 3 bases, the J end by 1 base, with 15 bases between. The CDR3, as DNA: TGTGCCAGCAGCTTTGCTTCAGGGATTCAGAACACTGAAGCTTTCTTT. Translating gives CASSFASGIQNTEAFF.

Comment on this clone: A junction boundary mismatches the germline segment, possibly from a read error. The V call is TRBV5-4, the J call TRBJ2-6; 11 nucleotides line up with TRBD1. The CDR3 spans 19 residues. Germline CDR1 is SGHNT and CDR2 is YYREEE (reference sequence). CDR3 sequence reads: CASSLDGTGGSGGANVLTF. The CDR3 coding sequence is TGTGCCAGCAGTTTGGACGGGACAGGGGGTAGTGGTGGGGCCAACGTCCTGACTTTC.

The chain employs TRBV28 and TRBJ2-7, with D perhaps matching TRBD2 (5 bases). The V end was cut by 6 bases, the J end by 4 bases, with 19 bases between. The CDR3 spans 15 residues. The germline V gene has CDR1 MDHEN and CDR2 SYDVKM. Here the CDR3 DNA reads TGTGCCAGCAGACCGGGGAGCTATCCTTTGTACGAGCAGTACTTC. Protein product: CASRPGSYPLYEQYF.

A single count supports this clone. V usage is TRBV2 and J usage is TRBJ2-7; 7 bases fit TRBD2. Trimming cost V 7 bases and J 4 bases; bases outside gene matches: 10. Germline V gene sequence: CDR1 SNHLY, CDR2 FYNNEI. The CDR3 sequence is 14 residues long. The CDR3 DNA reads TGTGCCAGCATCATAGGGGAGGGAGTATACGAGCAGTACTTC. It codes for CASIIGEGVYEQYF. The full variable domain, in which reference TRBV2 and TRBJ2-7 provide the parts outside the CDR3, is EPEVTQTPSHQVTQMGQEVILRCVPISNHLYFYWYRQILGQKVEFLVSFYNNEISEKSEIFDDQFSVERPDGSNFTLKIRSTKLEDSAMYFCASIIGEGVYEQYFGPGTRLTVT.

The chain carries TRBV6-6 and TRBJ2-1, with D possibly being TRBD2 (6 bases). Looked up from germline, CDR1 is MNHNY and CDR2 is SVGAGI (reference sequence). This CDR3 contains 13 residues. V was trimmed by 4 bases and J by 10 bases, leaving 14 bases between them. The CDR3 DNA reads TGTGCCAGCAGTTCCTCGACTAGTAACGAGCAGTTCTTC. Its translation: CASSSSTSNEQFF.

This chain uses TRBV5-1 with TRBJ2-2; possibly TRBD1 for D (5 bases). The CDR3 spans 15 residues. The germline V and J ends were trimmed by 4 bases and 5 bases, with 15 bases remaining between them. Germline V gives CDR1 SGHRS, CDR2 YFSETQ. CDR3 sequence (DNA): TGCGCCAGCAGCCCAACACAGGTTTCAACCGGGGAGCTGTTTTTT. It yields the protein CASSPTQVSTGELFF.

This clone came up once. V usage is TRBV5-1 and J usage is TRBJ2-7; 7 bases fit TRBD1. This CDR3 is 17 amino acids long. Germline V gives CDR1 SGHRS, CDR2 YFSETQ. V shed 0 bases and J 0 bases; nucleotides not matched to a gene: 9. CDR3 sequence: CASSLADVRGTSYEQYF. CDR3 in DNA: TGCGCCAGCAGCTTGGCCGACGTCAGGGGGACCTCCTACGAGCAGTACTTC.

The chain carries TRBV28 and TRBJ2-1, with D uncertain. This CDR3 spans 14 amino acids. The ends were cut back, 3 bases at V and 6 bases at J, with 12 bases in the middle. CDR1 is MDHEN, CDR2 SYDVKM, per germline. Here the CDR3 DNA reads TGTGCCAGCAGTTTTACTGGATCTAGCAATGAGCAGTTCTTC. Translated, it gives CASSFTGSSNEQFF.

This clone was seen a single time. V is TRBV6-5 and J is TRBJ2-3; possible D gene TRBD1, 5 bases. The V gene's germline CDR1 is MNHEY and CDR2 SVGAGI. The CDR3 spans 16 residues. Deletions cut 2 bases from V and 0 bases from J, with 12 bases between. The CDR3 spells CASSYTTTESTDTQYF. The CDR3 DNA follows: TGTGCCAGCAGTTACACCACGACAGAGAGCACAGATACGCAGTATTTT.

The chain carries TRBV7-3 and TRBJ2-5; 12 nucleotides align to TRBD2. The J call may be incorrect, as the DNA end agrees better with TRBJ2-7. This CDR3 is built from 16 residues. CDR1 and CDR2 (germline): SGHTA, FQGTGA. CDR3 residues: CASSLVLAGGSHEQYF. CDR3 DNA sequence: TGTGCCAGCAGCTTAGTACTAGCGGGAGGATCCCACGAGCAGTACTTC.

The chain uses TRBV28 and TRBJ2-5, with 9 bases identical to TRBD2. This CDR3 has 15 amino acids. J lost 5 bases, V lost 1 base, and 5 bases had no gene match. Germline V gene data show CDR1 as MDHEN and CDR2 as SYDVKM. The CDR3 DNA is TGTGCCAGCAGTTTATTTGGGACTAGCTTTGAGACCCAGTACTTC. Protein: CASSLFGTSFETQYF.

The chain joins TRBV25-1 to TRBJ1-4; perhaps TRBD1 as D (6 bases). The ends were cut back, 3 bases at V and 15 bases at J, with 20 bases in the middle. Germline CDR1 is MGHDK and CDR2 is SYGVNS. This CDR3 has 14 residues. CDR3 residues: CASSDQPGHRGVFF. CDR3 bases: TGTGCCAGCAGTGACCAACCGGGACATCGAGGGGTGTTTTTT.

V is TRBV6-5 and J is TRBJ1-1; D is ambiguous. CDR1 is MNHEY, CDR2 SVGAGI, per germline. V lost 0 bases to trimming and J lost 2 bases, with 10 bases between them. The CDR3 runs 15 residues. The CDR3 DNA sequence: TGTGCCAGCAGTTACTCGACCCAGCTCAACACTGAAGCTTTCTTT. It is translated as CASSYSTQLNTEAFF.

The rearrangement joins TRBV15 to TRBJ1-2; D remains ambiguous. Trimming stripped 0 bases from V and 4 bases from J, with 12 bases between. Per the germline V gene, CDR1 is LNHNV and CDR2 is YYDKDF (reference sequence). The CDR3 has 15 amino acids. The CDR3 here is CATSRDQQPLYGYTF. The CDR3 nucleotides read TGTGCCACCAGCAGAGATCAACAGCCCCTCTATGGCTACACCTTC.

Notes on this clone: Sequence at one end of the junction differs from germline and may be a read error. The chain combines TRBV6-5 with TRBJ2-1, with 8 bases aligning to TRBD2. The germline V gene has CDR1 MNHEY and CDR2 SVGAGI. The CDR3 length is 15 residues. The CDR3 DNA sequence: TGTGCCAGCAGTGACTCAGCGGGAGCGGGGGATGAGCAGTTCTTC. The encoded protein is CASSDSAGAGDEQFF.

The chain couples TRBV11-2 to TRBJ2-2; TRBD2 aligns across 7 bases. The CDR3 consists of 17 residues. V was clipped by 3 bases and J by 1 base; unmatched bases: 8. Germline CDR1 reads SGHAT; CDR2 reads FQNNGV. CDR3 residues: CASSFFGGSVNTGELFF. CDR3 DNA: TGTGCCAGCAGCTTCTTCGGGGGGAGCGTGAACACCGGGGAGCTGTTTTTT.

The chain recombines TRBV9 with TRBJ1-5; D unresolved. Trimming took off 4 bases at V and 9 bases at J, with 11 bases between the two ends. The CDR3 extends over 12 amino acids. Germline V lookup: CDR1 SGDLS, CDR2 YYNGEE. CDR3 protein: CASSPGNGPQHF. In DNA form, the CDR3 reads TGTGCCAGCAGCCCAGGAAACGGGCCCCAGCATTTT.

This chain uses TRBV28 with TRBJ2-7, with D perhaps matching TRBD1 (5 bases). Germline lookup yields CDR1 MDHEN and CDR2 SYDVKM. The CDR3 contains 13 residues. The ends were cut back, 6 bases at V and 3 bases at J, with 12 bases in the middle. CDR3 DNA sequence: TGTGCCAGCAGGGCAAGGGGTTTCTACGAGCAGTACTTC. This encodes CASRARGFYEQYF.

This rearrangement joins TRBV28 to TRBJ1-2; the D gene is possibly TRBD1 (6 bases). This CDR3 is built from 14 residues. Trimming removed 5 bases at V and 4 bases at J, with 14 bases between. CDR1 is MDHEN and CDR2 is SYDVKM in the germline V gene. The CDR3 loop reads CASSPYREAYGYTF. CDR3 nucleotide sequence: TGTGCCAGCAGTCCTTACAGGGAGGCCTATGGCTACACCTTC.

The sample holds one count of this clone. The chain links TRBV7-6 to TRBJ2-7; possible D gene TRBD1, 5 bases. Germline V CDR1 and CDR2: SGHVS, FNYEAQ. The CDR3 has 14 residues. The ends were cut back, 2 bases at V and 2 bases at J, with 10 bases in the middle. CDR3 DNA sequence: TGTGCCAGCAGCTTATATTCGGACACCTACGAGCAGTACTTC. It specifies CASSLYSDTYEQYF.

The chain combines TRBV7-7 with TRBJ2-1; D not resolved. Trimming left V 6 bases short and J 9 bases short, with 18 bases between. This CDR3 is 14 amino acids long. Germline loops: CDR1 SSHAT, CDR2 FNYEAQ (reference sequence). CDR3 DNA: TGTGCCAGCAGTTCGGCCCCGAAATCCACTGAGCAGTTCTTC. It is translated as CASSSAPKSTEQFF. The full variable domain, completed using reference TRBV7-7 and TRBJ2-1, is GAGVSQSPRYKVTKRGQDVTLRCDPISSHATLYWYQQALGQGPEFLTYFNYEAQPDKSGLPSDRFSAERPEGSISTLTIQRTEQRDSAMYRCASSSAPKSTEQFFGPGTRLTVL.

The rearrangement joins TRBV14 to TRBJ2-2, with D unresolved. This CDR3 contains 16 residues. Trimming pared 0 bases from V and 3 bases from J, leaving 11 bases between. CDR1 SGHDN and CDR2 FVKESK come from the germline V gene. CDR3 residues: CASSQDFGRHTGELFF. In nucleotides, the CDR3 is TGTGCCAGCAGCCAAGATTTCGGACGTCACACCGGGGAGCTGTTTTTT. Complete variable domain (other parts from reference TRBV14 and TRBJ2-2): EAGVTQFPSHSVIEKGQTVTLRCDPISGHDNLYWYRRVMGKEIKFLLHFVKESKQDESGMPNNRFLAERTGGTYSTLKVQPAELEDSGVYFCASSQDFGRHTGELFFGEGSRLTVL.

The V call is TRBV23-1, the J call TRBJ1-5; TRBD1 matches 7 bases. TRBV23-1 qualifies as an ORF whose function is uncertain. V gave up 2 bases and J gave up 4 bases; unmatched junction bases: 5. CDR3 length: 15 residues. The CDR3 is CASSQLGQPNQPQHF. The CDR3, as DNA: TGCGCCAGCAGTCAACTGGGACAGCCTAATCAGCCCCAGCATTTT.

The J gene is TRBJ2-5, the V gene TRBV9, with D possibly being TRBD2 (6 bases). CDR3 length equals 17 residues. V lost 3 bases and J lost 5, with 23 bases in between. CDR1 and CDR2 from the germline V gene are SGDLS and YYNGEE. The CDR3, as DNA: TGTGCCAGCAGCGCCAATATCCGGGGGAGCGGCCTGGAGACCCAGTACTTC. Translated: CASSANIRGSGLETQYF.

V is TRBV5-4 and J is TRBJ1-1; D is undetermined. The CDR3 is 15 residues long. Germline V gene lookup returns CDR1 SGHNT and CDR2 YYREEE (reference sequence). The germline V and J ends were trimmed by 0 bases and 4 bases, with 13 bases remaining between them. This CDR3 is CASSLVERRGTEAFF. The CDR3 DNA follows: TGTGCCAGCAGCTTGGTTGAAAGGAGAGGCACTGAAGCTTTCTTT.

This clone was detected a few times. This chain links TRBV7-9 with TRBJ1-1; D not certain. This CDR3 comprises 14 residues. V was shortened by 0 bases and J by 4 bases, with 9 bases between the two germline ends. Germline V gives CDR1 SEHNR, CDR2 FQNEAQ (reference sequence). CDR3 nucleotides: TGTGCCAGCAGCTTAGCGAGCCATGGCACTGAAGCTTTCTTT. Its translation: CASSLASHGTEAFF.

This chain links TRBV30 with TRBJ2-7; D perhaps matches TRBD2 (6 bases). Trimming stripped 1 base from V and 6 bases from J, with 10 bases between. The CDR3 totals 12 residues. From germline, CDR1 is GTSNPN and CDR2 SVGIG (reference sequence). The CDR3 nucleotides are TGTGCCTGGAGTGATACTAGCTCCGAGCAGTACTTC. It specifies CAWSDTSSEQYF.

This sequence joins TRBV27 and TRBJ2-5, with 10 bases aligning to TRBD1. There are 15 residues in the CDR3. V shed 4 bases, J shed 5 bases, and the junction held 7 bases outside the gene matches. Germline V gene sequence: CDR1 MNHEY, CDR2 SMNVEV (reference sequence). This chain's CDR3 is CASSSGTGELETQYF. Written as DNA, the CDR3 is TGTGCCAGCAGTTCGGGGACAGGGGAGTTGGAGACCCAGTACTTC.

V and J are TRBV7-9 and TRBJ1-2, with D hard to call. V lost 1 base to trimming and J lost 4 bases, with 10 bases between them. Germline lookup yields CDR1 SEHNR and CDR2 FQNEAQ (reference sequence). CDR3 length: 14 amino acids. CDR3: CASSLGPGFYGYTF. The CDR3 bases are TGTGCCAGCAGCTTAGGCCCGGGTTTCTATGGCTACACCTTC.

This chain connects TRBV2 to TRBJ2-1; tentative D call: TRBD2 (5 bases). CDR3 length: 13 residues. Per germline, CDR1 SNHLY and CDR2 FYNNEI. The V and J ends lost 6 bases and 9 bases respectively, with 15 bases between them. The CDR3 DNA reads TGTGCCAGCAGCGACTTGAGGGAGCCTGAGCAGTTCTTC. Protein sequence: CASSDLREPEQFF.

A note on this clone: This sample also contains other DNA sequences that code for the same CDR3. V is TRBV7-9 and J is TRBJ1-1; possibly TRBD1 for D (6 bases). CDR3 length: 15 residues. The V end lost 0 bases, the J end lost 4 bases, and 12 bases lay between the germline ends. Germline-derived CDR1 and CDR2 are SEHNR and FQNEAQ (reference sequence). The CDR3 coding sequence is TGTGCCAGCAGCTTAGCCCAGGGGTCGAGCACTGAAGCTTTCTTT. It encodes CASSLAQGSSTEAFF.